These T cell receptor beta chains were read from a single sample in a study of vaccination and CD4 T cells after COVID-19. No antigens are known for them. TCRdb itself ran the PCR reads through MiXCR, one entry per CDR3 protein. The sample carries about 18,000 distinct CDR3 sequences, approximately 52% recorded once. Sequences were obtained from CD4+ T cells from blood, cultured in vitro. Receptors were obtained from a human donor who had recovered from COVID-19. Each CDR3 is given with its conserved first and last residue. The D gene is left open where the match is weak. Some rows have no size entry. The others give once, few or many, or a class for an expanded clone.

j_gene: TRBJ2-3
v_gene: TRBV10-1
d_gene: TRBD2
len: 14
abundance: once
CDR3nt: TGCGCCAGCAGTGTGGGGGGGAGTGCAGATACGCAGTATTTT
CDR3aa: CASSVGGSADTQYF

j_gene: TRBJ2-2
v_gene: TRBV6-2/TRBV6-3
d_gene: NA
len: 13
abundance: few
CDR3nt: TGTGCCAGCAGAGAACAGTTCAACGGGGAGCTGTTTTTT
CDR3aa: CASREQFNGELFF

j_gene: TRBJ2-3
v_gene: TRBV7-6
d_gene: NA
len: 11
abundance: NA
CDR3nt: TGTGCCAGCAGCTCGGACGTCCCGCAGTATTTT
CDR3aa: CASSSDVPQYF

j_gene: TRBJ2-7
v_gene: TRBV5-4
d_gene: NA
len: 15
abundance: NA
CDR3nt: TGTGCCAGCAGCTTGTTAAAGGGTACGTTCTACGAGCAGTACTTC
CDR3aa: CASSLLKGTFYEQYF

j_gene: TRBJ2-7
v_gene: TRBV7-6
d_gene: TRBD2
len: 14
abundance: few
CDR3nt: TGTGCCAGCAGCTTGGATCCGGGGGGGCACGAGCAGTACTTC
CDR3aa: CASSLDPGGHEQYF

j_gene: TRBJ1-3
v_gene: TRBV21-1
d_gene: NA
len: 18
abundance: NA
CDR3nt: TGTGCCAGCAGCAAAGCTATATGGAGGACGGCCTACCTGCACACCATATATTTT
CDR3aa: CASSKAIWRTAYLHTIYF

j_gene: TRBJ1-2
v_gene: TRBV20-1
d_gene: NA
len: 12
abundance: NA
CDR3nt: TGCAGTGCTTCCCGGACCCTCTATGGCTACACCTTC
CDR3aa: CSASRTLYGYTF

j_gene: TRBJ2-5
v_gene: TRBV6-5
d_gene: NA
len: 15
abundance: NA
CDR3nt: TGTGCCAGCAGTTACATAAGGGGACACCAAGAGACCCAGTACTTC
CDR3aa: CASSYIRGHQETQYF

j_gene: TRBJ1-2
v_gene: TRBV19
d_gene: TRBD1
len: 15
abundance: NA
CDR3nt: TGTGCCAGTACCCCCGACAGGGATGTCGGCTATGGCTACACCTTC
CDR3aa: CASTPDRDVGYGYTF

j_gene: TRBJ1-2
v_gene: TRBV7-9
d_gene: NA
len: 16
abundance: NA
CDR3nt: TGTGCCAGCAGCTCCCTTTCGGGGACGCCGGGTCGGGGCTACACCTTC
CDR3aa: CASSSLSGTPGRGYTF

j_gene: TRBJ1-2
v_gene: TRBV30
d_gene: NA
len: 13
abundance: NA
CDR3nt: TGTGCCTGGAGGTCCAGGATTAACTATGGCTACACCTTC
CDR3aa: CAWRSRINYGYTF

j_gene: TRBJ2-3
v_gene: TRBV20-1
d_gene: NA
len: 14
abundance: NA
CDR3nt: TGCAGTGCTACCCCGGGGGCGACCACAGATACGCAGTATTTT
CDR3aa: CSATPGATTDTQYF

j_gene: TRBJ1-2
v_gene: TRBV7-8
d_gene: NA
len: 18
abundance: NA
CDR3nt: TGTGCCAGCAGCCCCGTTCTCCTAACGGGTCCTACTAACTATGGCTACACCTTC
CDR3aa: CASSPVLLTGPTNYGYTF

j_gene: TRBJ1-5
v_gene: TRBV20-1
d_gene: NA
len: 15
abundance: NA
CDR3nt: TGCAGTGCTAGAGCCCCGACAGGATTTTATCAGCCCCAGCATTTT
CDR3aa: CSARAPTGFYQPQHF

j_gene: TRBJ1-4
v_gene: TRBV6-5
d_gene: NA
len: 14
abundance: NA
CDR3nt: TGTGCCAGCAGTTACTCGGGGGGGAATGAAAAACTGTTTTTT
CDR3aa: CASSYSGGNEKLFF

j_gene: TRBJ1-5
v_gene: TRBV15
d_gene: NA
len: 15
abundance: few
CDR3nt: TGTGCCACCAGCAGAGATCCGGTTAACAATCAGCCCCAGCATTTT
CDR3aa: CATSRDPVNNQPQHF

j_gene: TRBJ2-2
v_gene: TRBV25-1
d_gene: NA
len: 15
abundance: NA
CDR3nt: TGTGCCAGCAGTCCTGACATCGCGAACACCGGGGAGCTGTTTTTT
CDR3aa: CASSPDIANTGELFF

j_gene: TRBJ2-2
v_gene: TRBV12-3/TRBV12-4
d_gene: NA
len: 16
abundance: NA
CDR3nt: TGTGCCAGCAGCCCTCGAGGCGGGGCCGGGATCGGGGAGCTGTTTTTT
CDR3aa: CASSPRGGAGIGELFF

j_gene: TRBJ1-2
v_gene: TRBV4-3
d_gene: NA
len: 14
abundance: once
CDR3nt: TGCGCCAGCAGCCAAGAGGTCGCTAACTATGGCTACACCTTC
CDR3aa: CASSQEVANYGYTF

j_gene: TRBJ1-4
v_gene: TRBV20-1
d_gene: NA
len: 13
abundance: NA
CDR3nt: TGCAGTGCTAGAGAAGTCCAGGGTGAAAAACTGTTTTTT
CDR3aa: CSAREVQGEKLFF

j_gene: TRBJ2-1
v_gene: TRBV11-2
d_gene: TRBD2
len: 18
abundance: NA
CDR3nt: TGTGCCAGCAGGCCCCCACCGCTCTCGCGGGAGGTTCGGAGTGAGCAGTTCTTC
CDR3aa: CASRPPPLSREVRSEQFF

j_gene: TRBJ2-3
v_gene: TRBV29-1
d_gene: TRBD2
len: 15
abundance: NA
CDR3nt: TGCAGCGTTACCGCTAGCGGGGGAGTCACAGATACGCAGTATTTT
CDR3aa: CSVTASGGVTDTQYF

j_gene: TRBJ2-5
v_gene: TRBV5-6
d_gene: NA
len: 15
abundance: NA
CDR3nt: TGTGCCAGCAGCTTAAGGGGGTTAGGGCAAGAGACCCAGTACTTC
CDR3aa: CASSLRGLGQETQYF

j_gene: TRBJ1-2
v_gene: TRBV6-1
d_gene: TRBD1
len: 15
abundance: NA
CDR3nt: TGTGCCAGCAGTAATAACCGGGACAGGGGTTGGGGCTACACCTTC
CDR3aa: CASSNNRDRGWGYTF

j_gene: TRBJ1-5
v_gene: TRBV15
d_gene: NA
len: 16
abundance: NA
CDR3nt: TGTGCCACCAGCAGACCTCCGGGACTGCGAAATCAGCCCCAGCATTTT
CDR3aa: CATSRPPGLRNQPQHF

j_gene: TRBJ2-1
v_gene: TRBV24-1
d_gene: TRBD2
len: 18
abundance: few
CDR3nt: TGTGCCACCAGTGATCGGTTAACTAGCGACCTGCGAAACAATGAGCAGTTCTTC
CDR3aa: CATSDRLTSDLRNNEQFF

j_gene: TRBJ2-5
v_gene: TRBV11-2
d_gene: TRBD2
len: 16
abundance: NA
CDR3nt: TGTGCCAGCAGCCCGCCGGGACTAGCGGGGACAAAGACCCAGTACTTC
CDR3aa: CASSPPGLAGTKTQYF

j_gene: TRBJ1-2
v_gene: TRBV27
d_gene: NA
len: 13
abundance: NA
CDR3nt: TGTGCCAGCAGTACGACCCTTGTTGGTGGCTACACCTTC
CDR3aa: CASSTTLVGGYTF

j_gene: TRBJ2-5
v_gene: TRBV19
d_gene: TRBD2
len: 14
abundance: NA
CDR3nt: TGTGCCAGTAGTCTCGGGACTAGCCCAGAGACCCAGTACTTC
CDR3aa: CASSLGTSPETQYF

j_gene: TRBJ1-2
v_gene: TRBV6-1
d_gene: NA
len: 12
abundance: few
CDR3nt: TGTGCCAGCAGCCGTAGGTTGGATGGCTACACCTTC
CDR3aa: CASSRRLDGYTF

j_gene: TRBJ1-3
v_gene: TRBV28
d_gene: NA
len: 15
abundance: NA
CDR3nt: TGTGCCAGCAGTTCTCCCGGCCCCTCTGGAAACACCATATATTTT
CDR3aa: CASSSPGPSGNTIYF

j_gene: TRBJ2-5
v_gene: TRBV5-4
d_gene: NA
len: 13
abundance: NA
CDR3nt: TGTGCCAGCAGCCAATGGACCCAAGAGACCCAGTACTTC
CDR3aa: CASSQWTQETQYF

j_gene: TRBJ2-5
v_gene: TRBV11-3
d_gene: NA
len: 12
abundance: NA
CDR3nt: TGTGCCAGCAGCTTTCAGGAGGGAGTCCAGTACTTC
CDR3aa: CASSFQEGVQYF

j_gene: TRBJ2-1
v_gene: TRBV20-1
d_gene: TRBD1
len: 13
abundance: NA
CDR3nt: TGCAGTGCTAGAGATGGGACAGCGGATGAGCAGTTCTTC
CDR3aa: CSARDGTADEQFF

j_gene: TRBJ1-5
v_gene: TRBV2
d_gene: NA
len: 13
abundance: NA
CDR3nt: TGTGCCAGCAGCTGGTCAGTTAATCAGCCCCAGCATTTT
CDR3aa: CASSWSVNQPQHF

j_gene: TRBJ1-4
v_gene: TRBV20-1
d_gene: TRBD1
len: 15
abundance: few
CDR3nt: TGCAGTGCTACAGGCCGGACAGGGGGAGATGAAAAACTGTTTTTT
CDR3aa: CSATGRTGGDEKLFF

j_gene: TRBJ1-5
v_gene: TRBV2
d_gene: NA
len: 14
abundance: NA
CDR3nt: TGTGCCAGCAGTGATAGGCAGGGCAGTCAGCCCCAGCATTTT
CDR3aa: CASSDRQGSQPQHF

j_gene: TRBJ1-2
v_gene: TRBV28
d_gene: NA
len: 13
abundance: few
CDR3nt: TGTGCCAGCAGATCCCGGGACCGATATGGCTACACCTTC
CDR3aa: CASRSRDRYGYTF

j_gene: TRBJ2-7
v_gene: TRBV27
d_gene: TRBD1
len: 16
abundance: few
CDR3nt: TGTGCCAGCAGTTTAGGCGGGACAGGTCTCTCCTACGAGCAGTACTTC
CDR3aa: CASSLGGTGLSYEQYF

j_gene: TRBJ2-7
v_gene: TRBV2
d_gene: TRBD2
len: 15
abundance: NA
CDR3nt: TGTGCCAGCAGTGAAGATATTAGCGGGAACTACGAGCAGTACTTC
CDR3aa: CASSEDISGNYEQYF

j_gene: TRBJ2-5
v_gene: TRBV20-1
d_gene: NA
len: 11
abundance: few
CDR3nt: TGCAGTGCTGGGGACGCTGAGACCCAGTACTTC
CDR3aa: CSAGDAETQYF

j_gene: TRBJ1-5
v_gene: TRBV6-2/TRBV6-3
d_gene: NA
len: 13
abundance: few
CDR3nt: TGTGCCAGCAGTTACAAGCATAATCAGCCCCAGCATTTT
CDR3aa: CASSYKHNQPQHF

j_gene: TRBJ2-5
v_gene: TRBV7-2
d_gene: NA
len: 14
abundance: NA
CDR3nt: TGTGCCAGCAGCTTAGTAAGCGGAGAAGAGACCCAGTACTTC
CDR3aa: CASSLVSGEETQYF